This T cell receptor beta chain was retrieved from a study of beta chain features in type 1 diabetes. This clone has a handful of counts. Its specificity is unknown. Points from the study as a whole: Type 1 diabetes patients had moderately but significantly shorter TCRB CDR3s in all four CD4+ subsets.

Reverse transcription of all isolated RNA meant that expressed TCRB transcripts were sequenced. Read counts averaged around 4 million for samples of naive, central memory and regulatory T cells. Profiled with immunoSEQ multiplex PCR; TCRdb holds only in-frame clones, not every one. Among some 370,000 clones listed, 9.6% were seen once. The length of the CDR3 is 13 residues. The ends were cut back, 8 bases at V and 8 bases at J, with 18 bases in the middle. The germline gives CDR1 LNHDA, CDR2 SQIVND (reference sequence). This clonotype was obtained from a man aged 25-45 years with type 1 diabetes. The specimen sequenced was central memory CD4+ T cells from blood. J is TRBJ1-2 and V is TRBV19, with D possibly TRBD1 on 6 matching bases. The CDR3 DNA reads as TGTGCCAGTCGGCGACAGGCGGGGGAAGGCTACACCTTC. This sequence encodes CASRRQAGEGYTF.